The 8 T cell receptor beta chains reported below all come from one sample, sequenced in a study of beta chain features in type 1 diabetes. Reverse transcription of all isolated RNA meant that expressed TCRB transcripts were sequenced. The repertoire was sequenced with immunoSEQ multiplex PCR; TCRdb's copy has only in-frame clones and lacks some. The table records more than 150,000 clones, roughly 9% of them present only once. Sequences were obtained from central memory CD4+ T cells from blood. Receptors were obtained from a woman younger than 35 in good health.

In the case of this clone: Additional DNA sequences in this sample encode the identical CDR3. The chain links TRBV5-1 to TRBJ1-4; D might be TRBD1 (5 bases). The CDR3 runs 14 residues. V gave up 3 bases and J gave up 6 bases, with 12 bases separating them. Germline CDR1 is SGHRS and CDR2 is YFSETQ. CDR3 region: CASSSDSSDEKLFF. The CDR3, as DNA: TGCGCCAGCAGCTCCGACAGCTCCGATGAAAAACTGTTTTTT.

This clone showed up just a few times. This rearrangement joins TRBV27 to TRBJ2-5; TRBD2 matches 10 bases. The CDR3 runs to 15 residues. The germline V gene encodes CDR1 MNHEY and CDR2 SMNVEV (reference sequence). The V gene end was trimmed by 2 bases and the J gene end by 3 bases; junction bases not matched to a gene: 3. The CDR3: CASSLSGGVEETQYF. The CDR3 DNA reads TGTGCCAGCAGTTTAAGCGGGGGGGTGGAAGAGACCCAGTACTTC.

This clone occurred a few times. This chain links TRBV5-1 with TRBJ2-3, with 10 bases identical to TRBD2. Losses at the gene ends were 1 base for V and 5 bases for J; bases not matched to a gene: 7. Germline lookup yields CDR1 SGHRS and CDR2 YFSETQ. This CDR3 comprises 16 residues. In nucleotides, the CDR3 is TGCGCCAGCAGCTTGAAAGCGGGGGGGCCAATAGATACGCAGTATTTT. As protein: CASSLKAGGPIDTQYF. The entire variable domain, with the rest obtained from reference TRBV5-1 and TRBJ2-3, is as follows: KAGVTQTPRYLIKTRGQQVTLSCSPISGHRSVSWYQQTPGQGLQFLFEYFSETQRNKGNFPGRFSGRQFSNSRSEMNVSTLELGDSALYLCASSLKAGGPIDTQYFGPGTRLTVL.

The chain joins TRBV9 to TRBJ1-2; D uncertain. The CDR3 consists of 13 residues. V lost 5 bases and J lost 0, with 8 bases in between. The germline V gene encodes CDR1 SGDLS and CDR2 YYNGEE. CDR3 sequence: CASSAGANYGYTF. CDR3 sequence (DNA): TGTGCCAGCAGTGCCGGGGCTAACTATGGCTACACCTTC.

CDR3 coding DNA: TGTGCCAGCAGTTCGCGGGAGGGGAATGAGCAGTTCTTC. Amino acid sequence: CASSSREGNEQFF. The chain is built from TRBV27 and TRBJ2-1; 9 bases align to TRBD2. The CDR3 is made up of 13 amino acids. The V gene's germline CDR1 is MNHEY and CDR2 SMNVEV (reference sequence). V lost 4 bases to trimming and J lost 7 bases; unmatched junction nucleotides: 2.

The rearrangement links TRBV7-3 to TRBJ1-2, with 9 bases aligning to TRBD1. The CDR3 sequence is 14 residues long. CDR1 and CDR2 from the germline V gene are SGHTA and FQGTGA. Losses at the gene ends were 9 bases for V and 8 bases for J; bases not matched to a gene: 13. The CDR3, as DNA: TGTGCCAGTAAGGCTACAGGGGGCGCGGGGGGCTACACCTTC. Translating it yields CASKATGGAGGYTF.

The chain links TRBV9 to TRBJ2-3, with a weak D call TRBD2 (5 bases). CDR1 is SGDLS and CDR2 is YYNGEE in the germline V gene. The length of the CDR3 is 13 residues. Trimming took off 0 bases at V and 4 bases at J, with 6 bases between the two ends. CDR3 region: CASSVEGADTQYF. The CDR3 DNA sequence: TGTGCCAGCAGCGTAGAGGGAGCAGATACGCAGTATTTT.

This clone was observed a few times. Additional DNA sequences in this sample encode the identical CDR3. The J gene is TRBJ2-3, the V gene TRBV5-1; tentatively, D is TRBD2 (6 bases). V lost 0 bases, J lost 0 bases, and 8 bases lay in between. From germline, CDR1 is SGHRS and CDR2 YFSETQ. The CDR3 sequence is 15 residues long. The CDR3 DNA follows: TGCGCCAGCAGCTTGGGGGGAGGAAGCACAGATACGCAGTATTTT. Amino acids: CASSLGGGSTDTQYF.